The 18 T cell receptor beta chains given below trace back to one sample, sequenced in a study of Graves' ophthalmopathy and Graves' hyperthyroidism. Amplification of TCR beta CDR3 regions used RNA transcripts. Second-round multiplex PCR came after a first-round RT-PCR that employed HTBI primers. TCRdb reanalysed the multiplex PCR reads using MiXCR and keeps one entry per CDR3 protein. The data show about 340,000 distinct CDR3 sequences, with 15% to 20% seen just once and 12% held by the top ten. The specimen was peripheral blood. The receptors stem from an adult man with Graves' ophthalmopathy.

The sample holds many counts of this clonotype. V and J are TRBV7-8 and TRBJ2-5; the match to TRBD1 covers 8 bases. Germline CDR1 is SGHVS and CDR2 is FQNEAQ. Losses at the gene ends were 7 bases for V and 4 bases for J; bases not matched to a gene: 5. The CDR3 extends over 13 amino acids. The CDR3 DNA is TGTGCCAGCATCAGGACAGGGAGAGAGACCCAGTACTTC. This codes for CASIRTGRETQYF.

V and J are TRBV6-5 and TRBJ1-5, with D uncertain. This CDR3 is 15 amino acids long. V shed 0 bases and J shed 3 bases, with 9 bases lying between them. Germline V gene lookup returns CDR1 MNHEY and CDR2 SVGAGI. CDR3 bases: TGTGCCAGCAGTTACTCCGCGACGGACAATCAGCCCCAGCATTTT. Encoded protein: CASSYSATDNQPQHF.

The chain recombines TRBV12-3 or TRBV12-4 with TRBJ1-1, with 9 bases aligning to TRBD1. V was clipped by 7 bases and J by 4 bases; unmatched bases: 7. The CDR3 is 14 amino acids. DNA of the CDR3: TGTGCCAGCACCCTGGACAGGGGAGGCACTGAAGCTTTCTTT. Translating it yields CASTLDRGGTEAFF.

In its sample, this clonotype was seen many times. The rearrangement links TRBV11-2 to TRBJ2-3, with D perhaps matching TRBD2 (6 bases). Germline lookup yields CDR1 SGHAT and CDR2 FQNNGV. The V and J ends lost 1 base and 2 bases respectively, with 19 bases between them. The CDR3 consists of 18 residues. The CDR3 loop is CASSLVSFGGAITDTQYF. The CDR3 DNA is TGTGCCAGCAGCTTAGTGTCATTCGGCGGGGCGATCACAGATACGCAGTATTTT. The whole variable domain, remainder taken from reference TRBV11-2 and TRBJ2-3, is EAGVAQSPRYKIIEKRQSVAFWCNPISGHATLYWYQQILGQGPKLLIQFQNNGVVDDSQLPKDRFSAERLKGVDSTLKIQPAKLEDSAVYLCASSLVSFGGAITDTQYFGPGTRLTVL.

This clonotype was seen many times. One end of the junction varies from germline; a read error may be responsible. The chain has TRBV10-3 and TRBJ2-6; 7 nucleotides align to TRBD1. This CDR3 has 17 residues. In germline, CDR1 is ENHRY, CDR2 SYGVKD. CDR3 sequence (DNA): TGTGCCATCAGGGGGGACAGAAACATCCCTGGGGCCAACGTCCCGACTTTC. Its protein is CAIRGDRNIPGANVPTF.

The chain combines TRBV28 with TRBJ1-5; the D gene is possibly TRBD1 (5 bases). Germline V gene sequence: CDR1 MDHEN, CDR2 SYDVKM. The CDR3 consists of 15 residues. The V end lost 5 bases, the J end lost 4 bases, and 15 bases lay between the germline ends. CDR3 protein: CASSPREGMNQPQHF. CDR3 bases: TGTGCCAGCAGTCCCAGGGAGGGCATGAATCAGCCCCAGCATTTT.

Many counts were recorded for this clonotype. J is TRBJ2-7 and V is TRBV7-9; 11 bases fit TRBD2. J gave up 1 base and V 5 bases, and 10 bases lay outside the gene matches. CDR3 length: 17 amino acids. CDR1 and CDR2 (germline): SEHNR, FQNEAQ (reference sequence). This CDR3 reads CASSLGGTSGLSYEQYF. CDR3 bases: TGTGCCAGCAGCCTCGGGGGGACTAGCGGCCTATCCTACGAGCAGTACTTC.

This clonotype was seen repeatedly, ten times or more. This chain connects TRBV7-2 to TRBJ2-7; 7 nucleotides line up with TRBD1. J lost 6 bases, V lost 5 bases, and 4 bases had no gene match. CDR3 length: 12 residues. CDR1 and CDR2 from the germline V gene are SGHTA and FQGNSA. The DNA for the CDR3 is TGTGCCAGCAGCGCCCAGGGGGTCGAGCAGTACTTC. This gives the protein CASSAQGVEQYF.

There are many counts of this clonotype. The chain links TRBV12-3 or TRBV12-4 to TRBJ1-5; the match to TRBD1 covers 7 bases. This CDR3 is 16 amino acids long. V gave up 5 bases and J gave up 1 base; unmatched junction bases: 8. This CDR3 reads CASSPRTGLSNQPQHF. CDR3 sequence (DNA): TGTGCCAGCAGTCCAAGGACAGGTCTGAGCAATCAGCCCCAGCATTTT.

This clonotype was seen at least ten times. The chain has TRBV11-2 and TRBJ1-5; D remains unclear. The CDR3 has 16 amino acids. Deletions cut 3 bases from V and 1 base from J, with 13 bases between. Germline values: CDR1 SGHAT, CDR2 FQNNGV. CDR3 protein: CASSLREVGSNQPQHF. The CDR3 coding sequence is TGTGCCAGCAGCTTGAGGGAGGTTGGAAGCAATCAGCCCCAGCATTTT.

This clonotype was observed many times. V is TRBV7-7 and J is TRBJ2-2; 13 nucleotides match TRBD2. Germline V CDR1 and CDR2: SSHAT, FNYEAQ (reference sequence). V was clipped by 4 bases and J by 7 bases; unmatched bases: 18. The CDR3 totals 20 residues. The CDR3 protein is CASSYLALAGGPQSRGELFF. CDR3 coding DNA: TGTGCCAGCAGCTACCTAGCACTAGCGGGGGGGCCCCAGTCCCGCGGGGAGCTGTTTTTT.

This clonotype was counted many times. The CDR3 region has the DNA TGCGCCAGCAAGGGGGAATACGAGCAGTACTTC. This gives the protein CASKGEYEQYF. The V gene is TRBV5-1, the J gene TRBJ2-7; D is perhaps TRBD1 (6 bases). The CDR3 is 11 residues long. Trimming left V 6 bases short and J 4 bases short, with 8 bases between. Germline loops: CDR1 SGHRS, CDR2 YFSETQ.

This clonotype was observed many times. The CDR3 nucleotides read TGCAGCGTTTCTGTAGCGGGGGGGCCGGAGACCCAGTACTTC. This encodes CSVSVAGGPETQYF. V gene TRBV29-1 combines with J gene TRBJ2-5, with TRBD2 matching 11 bases. The V gene end was trimmed by 5 bases and the J gene end by 5 bases; junction bases not matched to a gene: 7. This CDR3 comprises 14 residues. Germline CDR1 is SQVTM and CDR2 is ANQGSEA.

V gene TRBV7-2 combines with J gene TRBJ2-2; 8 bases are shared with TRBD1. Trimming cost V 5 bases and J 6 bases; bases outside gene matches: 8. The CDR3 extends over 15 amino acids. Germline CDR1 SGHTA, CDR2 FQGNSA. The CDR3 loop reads CASSPDRGRAGELFF. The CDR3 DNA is TGTGCCAGCAGCCCCGACAGGGGAAGGGCCGGGGAGCTGTTTTTT.

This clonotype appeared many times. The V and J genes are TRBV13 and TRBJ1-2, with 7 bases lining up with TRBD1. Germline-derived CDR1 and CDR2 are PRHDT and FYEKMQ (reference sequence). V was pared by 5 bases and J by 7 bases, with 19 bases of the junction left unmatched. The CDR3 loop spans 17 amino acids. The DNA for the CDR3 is TGTGCCAGCAGCCTCTCCAGGGGGGGACAGAGGGCATTTGGCTACACCTTC. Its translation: CASSLSRGGQRAFGYTF. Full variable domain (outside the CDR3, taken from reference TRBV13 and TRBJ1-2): AAGVIQSPRHLIKEKRETATLKCYPIPRHDTVYWYQQGPGQDPQFLISFYEKMQSDKGSIPDRFSAQQFSDYHSELNMSSLELGDSALYFCASSLSRGGQRAFGYTFGSGTRLTVV.

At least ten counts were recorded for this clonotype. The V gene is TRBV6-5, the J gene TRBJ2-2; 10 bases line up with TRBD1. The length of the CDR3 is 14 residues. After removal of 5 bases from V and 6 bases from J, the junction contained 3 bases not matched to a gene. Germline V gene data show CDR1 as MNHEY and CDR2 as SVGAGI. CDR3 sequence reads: CASSRGTGAGELFF. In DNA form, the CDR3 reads TGTGCCAGCAGTCGCGGGACAGGGGCCGGGGAGCTGTTTTTT.

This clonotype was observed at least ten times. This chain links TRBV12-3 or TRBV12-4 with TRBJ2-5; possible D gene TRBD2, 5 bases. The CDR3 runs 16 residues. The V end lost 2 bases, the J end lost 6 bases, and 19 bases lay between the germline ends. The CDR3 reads CASSLSGMGTHKTQYF. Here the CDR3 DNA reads TGTGCCAGCAGTTTATCGGGGATGGGAACCCACAAGACCCAGTACTTC.

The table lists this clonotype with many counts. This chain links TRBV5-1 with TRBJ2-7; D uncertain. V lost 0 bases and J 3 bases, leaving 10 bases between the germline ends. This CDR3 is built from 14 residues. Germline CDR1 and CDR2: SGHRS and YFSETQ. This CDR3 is CASSLGIGVYEQYF. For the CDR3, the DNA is TGCGCCAGCAGCTTGGGTATAGGAGTCTACGAGCAGTACTTC.